The source of this TCR beta chain is a study of T cells in Graves' hyperthyroidism and ophthalmopathy. Study-wide findings and caveats: A model built on 13 V-J features separated ophthalmopathy from stable hyperthyroidism. Most clonotypes that expanded in the thyroid above 0.001 also showed up in blood.

Uncontrolled infection, other autoimmune disease, pregnancy or lactation disqualified patients from enrolment. This clonotype occurred many times. The antigen is undetermined. The CDR3 loop spans 14 amino acids. Germline CDR1 SGHRS, CDR2 YFSETQ. V lost 4 bases and J lost 8, with 18 bases in between. TCR beta CDR3 sequences were amplified from RNA transcripts. The HTBI primer set was used in a first-round RT-PCR of the TCR CDR3. Each CDR3 protein is one row after TCRdb ran MiXCR on the multiplex PCR reads. The sample consists of some 560,000 distinct CDR3 sequences, around 14% of them appearing once. The sample was blood. This rearrangement joins TRBV5-1 to TRBJ1-2; D might be TRBD1 (6 bases). This clonotype originated in a woman younger than 45 with Graves' hyperthyroidism. This CDR3 is CASSVTGIPEGYTF. In DNA, the CDR3 is TGCGCCAGCAGCGTAACAGGGATTCCTGAAGGCTACACCTTC.